Listed here is a single TCR beta chain. What it binds is unknown. This record belongs to a study of OX40 agonist ivuxolimab in advanced cancers. Study-wide context: Partial response was recorded in three patients: one hepatocellular carcinoma and two cutaneous melanoma cases. Study-wide results and limits: Within 6 weeks, CD4+ and CD8+ blood T cells expanded clonally at 0.1 to 3.0 mg/kg. In CD8+ T cells, expanded clones were on average more numerous than in CD4+.

Germline CDR1 and CDR2: LNHDA and SQIVND (reference sequence). The length of the CDR3 is 17 residues. V was clipped by 4 bases and J by 0 bases, with 16 bases between them. The assay was immunoSEQ multiplex PCR, and TCRdb's table has in-frame clones only and misses some. In the table there are roughly 43,000 clones, about 88% of which are singletons. Autoimmune disease history or systemic immunosuppression excluded patients. The material was CD4+ or CD8+ T cells sorted from blood, obtained in a trial of the OX40 agonist ivuxolimab. The receptor's source is an adult with an advanced solid tumor such as melanoma, head and neck, liver or kidney cancer. V usage is TRBV19 and J usage is TRBJ1-3; D uncertain. This chain's CDR3 is CASSRNFNRLSGNTIYF. The DNA for the CDR3 is TGTGCCAGTAGTAGAAATTTTAACCGACTCTCTGGAAACACCATATATTTT.